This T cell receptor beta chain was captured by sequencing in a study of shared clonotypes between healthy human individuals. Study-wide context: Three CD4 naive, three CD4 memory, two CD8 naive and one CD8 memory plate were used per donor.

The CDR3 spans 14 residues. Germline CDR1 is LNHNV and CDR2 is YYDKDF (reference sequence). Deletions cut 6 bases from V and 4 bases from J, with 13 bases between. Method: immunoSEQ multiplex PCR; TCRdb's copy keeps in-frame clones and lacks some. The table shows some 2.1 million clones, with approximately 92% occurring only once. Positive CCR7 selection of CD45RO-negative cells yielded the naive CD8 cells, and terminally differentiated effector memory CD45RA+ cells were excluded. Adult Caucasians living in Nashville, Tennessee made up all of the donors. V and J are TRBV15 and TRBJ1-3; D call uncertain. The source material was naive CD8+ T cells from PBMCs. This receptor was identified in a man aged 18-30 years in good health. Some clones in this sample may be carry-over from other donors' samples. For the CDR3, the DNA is TGTGCCACCAGTGAGAGGGTGGACGGAAACACCATATATTTT. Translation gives CATSERVDGNTIYF. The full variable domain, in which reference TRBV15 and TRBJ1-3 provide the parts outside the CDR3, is DAMVIQNPRYQVTQFGKPVTLSCSQTLNHNVMYWYQQKSSQAPKLLFHYYDKDFNNEADTPDNFQSRRPNTSFCFLDIRSPGLGDTAMYLCATSERVDGNTIYFGEGSWLTVV.